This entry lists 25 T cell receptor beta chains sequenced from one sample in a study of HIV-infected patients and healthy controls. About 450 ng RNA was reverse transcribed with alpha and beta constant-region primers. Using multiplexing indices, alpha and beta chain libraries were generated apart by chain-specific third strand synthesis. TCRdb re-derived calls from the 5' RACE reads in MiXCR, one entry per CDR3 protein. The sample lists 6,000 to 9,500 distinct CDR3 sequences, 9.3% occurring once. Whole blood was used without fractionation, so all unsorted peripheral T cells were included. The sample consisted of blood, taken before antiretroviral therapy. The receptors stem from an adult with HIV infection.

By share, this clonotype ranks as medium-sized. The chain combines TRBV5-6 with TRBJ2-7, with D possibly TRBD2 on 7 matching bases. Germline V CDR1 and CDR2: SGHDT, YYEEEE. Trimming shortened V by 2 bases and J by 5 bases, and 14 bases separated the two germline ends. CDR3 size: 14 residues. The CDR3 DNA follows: TGTGCCAGCAGCTTTAGACGGGGGGCCAACGAGCAGTACTTC. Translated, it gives CASSFRRGANEQYF.

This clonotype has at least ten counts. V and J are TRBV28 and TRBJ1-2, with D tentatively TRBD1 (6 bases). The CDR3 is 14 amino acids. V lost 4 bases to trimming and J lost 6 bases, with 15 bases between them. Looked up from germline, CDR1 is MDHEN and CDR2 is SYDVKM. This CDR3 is CASSSGTRVNGYTF. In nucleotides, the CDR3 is TGTGCCAGCAGTTCCGGGACACGAGTAAATGGCTACACCTTC.

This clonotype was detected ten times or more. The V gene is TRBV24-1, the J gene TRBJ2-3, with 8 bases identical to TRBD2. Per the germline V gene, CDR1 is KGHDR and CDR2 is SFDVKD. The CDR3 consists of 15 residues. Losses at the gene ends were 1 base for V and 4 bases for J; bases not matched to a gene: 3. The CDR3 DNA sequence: TGTGCCACCAGTGATTTCCGGGGGGGCTCAGATACGCAGTATTTT. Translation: CATSDFRGGSDTQYF.

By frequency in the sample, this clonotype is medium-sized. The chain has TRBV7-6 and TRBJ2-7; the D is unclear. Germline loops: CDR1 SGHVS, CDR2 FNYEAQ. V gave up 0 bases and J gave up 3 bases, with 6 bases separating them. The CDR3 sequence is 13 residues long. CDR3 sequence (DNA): TGTGCCAGCAGCTTAGCAGCTAACTACGAGCAGTACTTC. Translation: CASSLAANYEQYF.

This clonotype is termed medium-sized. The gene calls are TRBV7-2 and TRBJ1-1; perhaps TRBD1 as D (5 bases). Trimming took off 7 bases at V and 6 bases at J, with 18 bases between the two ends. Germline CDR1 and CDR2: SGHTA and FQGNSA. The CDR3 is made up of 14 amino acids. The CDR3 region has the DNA TGTGCCAGCAACCTACGGCAGGCGGGGCCTGAAGCTTTCTTT. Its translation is CASNLRQAGPEAFF.

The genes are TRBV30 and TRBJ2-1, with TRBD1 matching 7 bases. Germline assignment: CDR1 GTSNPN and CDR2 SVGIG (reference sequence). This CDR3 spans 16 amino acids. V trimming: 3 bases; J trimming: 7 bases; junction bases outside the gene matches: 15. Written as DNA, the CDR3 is TGTGCCTGGAGGCAGACTTCCGGGACAGCTTTAAATGAGCAGTTCTTC. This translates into CAWRQTSGTALNEQFF.

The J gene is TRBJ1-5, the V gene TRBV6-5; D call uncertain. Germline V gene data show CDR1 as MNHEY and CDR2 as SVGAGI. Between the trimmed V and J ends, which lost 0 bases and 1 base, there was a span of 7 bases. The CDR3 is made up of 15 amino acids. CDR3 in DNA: TGTGCCAGCAGTTACTCCTCTCAGAGCAATCAGCCCCAGCATTTT. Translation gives CASSYSSQSNQPQHF.

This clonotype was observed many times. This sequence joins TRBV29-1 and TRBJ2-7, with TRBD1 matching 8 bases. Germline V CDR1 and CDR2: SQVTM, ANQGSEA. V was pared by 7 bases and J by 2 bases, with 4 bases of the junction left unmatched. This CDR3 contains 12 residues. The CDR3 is CSARQGTYEQYF. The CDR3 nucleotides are TGCAGCGCCCGACAGGGGACCTACGAGCAGTACTTC.

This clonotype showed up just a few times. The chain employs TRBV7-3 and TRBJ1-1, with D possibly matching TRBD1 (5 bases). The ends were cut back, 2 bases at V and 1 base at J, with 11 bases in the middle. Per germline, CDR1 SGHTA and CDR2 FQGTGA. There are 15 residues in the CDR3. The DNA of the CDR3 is TGTGCCAGCAGCTTAGAATCGGGACCGAACACTGAAGCTTTCTTT. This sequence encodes CASSLESGPNTEAFF.

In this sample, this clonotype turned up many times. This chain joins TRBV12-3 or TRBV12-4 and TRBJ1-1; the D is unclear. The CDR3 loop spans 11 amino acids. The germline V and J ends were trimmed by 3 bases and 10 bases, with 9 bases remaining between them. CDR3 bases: TGTGCCAGCAGTTTGGAGGGAGTAGCTTTCTTT. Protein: CASSLEGVAFF.

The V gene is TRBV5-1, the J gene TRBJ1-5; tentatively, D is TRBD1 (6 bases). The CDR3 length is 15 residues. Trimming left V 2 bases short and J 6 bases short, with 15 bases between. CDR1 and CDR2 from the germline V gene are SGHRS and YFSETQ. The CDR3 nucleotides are TGCGCCAGCAGCTTTGGCCCGGCAGGGGTTCAGCCCCAGCATTTT. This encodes CASSFGPAGVQPQHF.

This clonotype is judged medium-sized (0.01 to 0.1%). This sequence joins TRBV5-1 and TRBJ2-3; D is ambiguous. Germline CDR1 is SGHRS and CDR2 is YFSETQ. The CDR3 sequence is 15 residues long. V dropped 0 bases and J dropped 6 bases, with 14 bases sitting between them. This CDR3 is CASSLVGRQRDTQYF. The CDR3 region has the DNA TGCGCCAGCAGCTTGGTGGGCCGGCAGAGGGATACGCAGTATTTT.

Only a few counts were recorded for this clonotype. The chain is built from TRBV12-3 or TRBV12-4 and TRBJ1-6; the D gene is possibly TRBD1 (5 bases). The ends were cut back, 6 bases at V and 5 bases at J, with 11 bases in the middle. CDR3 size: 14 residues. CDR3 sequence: CASRGTDNNSPLHF. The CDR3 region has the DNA TGTGCCAGCAGGGGGACGGATAATAATTCACCCCTCCACTTT.

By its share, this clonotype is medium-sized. CDR3 DNA: TGTGCCAGGAGGCAGCGGGGGCCGGGCGGGGAGCTGTTTTTT. The encoded protein is CARRQRGPGGELFF. The genes are TRBV6-1 and TRBJ2-2; 8 bases align to TRBD2. Germline-derived CDR1 and CDR2 are MNHNS and SASEGT. The CDR3 is made up of 14 amino acids. V was pared by 9 bases and J by 7 bases, with 10 bases of the junction left unmatched.

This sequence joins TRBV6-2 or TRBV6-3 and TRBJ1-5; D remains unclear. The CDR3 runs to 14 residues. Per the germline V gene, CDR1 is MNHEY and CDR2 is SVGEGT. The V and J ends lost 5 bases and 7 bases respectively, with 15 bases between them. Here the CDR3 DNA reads TGTGCCAGCAGTACCCAGGCCCTGGGGCAGCCCCAGCATTTT. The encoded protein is CASSTQALGQPQHF.

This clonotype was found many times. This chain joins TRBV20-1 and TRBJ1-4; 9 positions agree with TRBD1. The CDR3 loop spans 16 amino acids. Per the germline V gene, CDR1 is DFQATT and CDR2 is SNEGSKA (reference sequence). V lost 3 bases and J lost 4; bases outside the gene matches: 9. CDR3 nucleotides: TGCAGTGCTAGGGGGACAGGGCGGCGTGTTAATGAAAAACTGTTTTTT. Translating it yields CSARGTGRRVNEKLFF.

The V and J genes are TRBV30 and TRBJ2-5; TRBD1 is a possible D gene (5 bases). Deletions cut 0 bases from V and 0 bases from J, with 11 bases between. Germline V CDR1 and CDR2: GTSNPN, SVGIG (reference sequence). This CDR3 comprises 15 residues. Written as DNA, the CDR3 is TGTGCCTGGAGTGTTGGACACTCGAACCAAGAGACCCAGTACTTC. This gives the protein CAWSVGHSNQETQYF.

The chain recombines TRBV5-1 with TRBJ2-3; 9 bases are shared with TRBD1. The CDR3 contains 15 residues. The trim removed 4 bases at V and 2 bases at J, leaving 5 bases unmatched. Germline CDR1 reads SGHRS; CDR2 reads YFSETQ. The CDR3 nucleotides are TGCGCCAGCAGCAGCGGACAGGGGTACACAGATACGCAGTATTTT. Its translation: CASSSGQGYTDTQYF.

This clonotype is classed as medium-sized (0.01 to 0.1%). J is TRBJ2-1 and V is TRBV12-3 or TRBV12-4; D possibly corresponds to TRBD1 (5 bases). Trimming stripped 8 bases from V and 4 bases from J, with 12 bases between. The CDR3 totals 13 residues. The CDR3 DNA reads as TGTGCCAGCGGACGCCAGGGTTACAATGAGCAGTTCTTC. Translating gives CASGRQGYNEQFF.

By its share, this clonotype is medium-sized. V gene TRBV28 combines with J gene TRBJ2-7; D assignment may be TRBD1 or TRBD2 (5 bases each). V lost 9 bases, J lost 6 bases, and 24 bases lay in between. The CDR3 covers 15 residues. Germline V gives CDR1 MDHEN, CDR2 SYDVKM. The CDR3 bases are TGTGCCAGTTACGGGACGGGCTCCCCTACGGGCGAGCAGTACTTC. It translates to CASYGTGSPTGEQYF.

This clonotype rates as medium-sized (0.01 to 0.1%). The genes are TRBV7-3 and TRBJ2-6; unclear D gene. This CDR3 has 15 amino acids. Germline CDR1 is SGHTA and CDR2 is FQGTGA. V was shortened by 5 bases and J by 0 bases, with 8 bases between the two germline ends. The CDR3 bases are TGTGCCAGCAGCAAGGGCCTCTCTGGGGCCAACGTCCTGACTTTC. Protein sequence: CASSKGLSGANVLTF.

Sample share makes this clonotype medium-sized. In DNA, the CDR3 is TGCAGTGCTAGACCTAACCAAGAGACCCAGTACTTC. It codes for CSARPNQETQYF. V and J are TRBV20-1 and TRBJ2-5; no definite D call. The CDR3 totals 12 residues. Germline assignment: CDR1 DFQATT and CDR2 SNEGSKA (reference sequence). V lost 2 bases and J 0 bases, leaving 4 bases between the germline ends.

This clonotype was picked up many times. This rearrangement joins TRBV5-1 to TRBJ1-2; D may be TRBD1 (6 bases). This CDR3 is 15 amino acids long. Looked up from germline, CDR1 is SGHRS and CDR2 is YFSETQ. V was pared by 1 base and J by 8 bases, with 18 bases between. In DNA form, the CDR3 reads TGCGCCAGCAGCTTGAGGACAGATCTACCTGAAGGCTACACCTTC. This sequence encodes CASSLRTDLPEGYTF.

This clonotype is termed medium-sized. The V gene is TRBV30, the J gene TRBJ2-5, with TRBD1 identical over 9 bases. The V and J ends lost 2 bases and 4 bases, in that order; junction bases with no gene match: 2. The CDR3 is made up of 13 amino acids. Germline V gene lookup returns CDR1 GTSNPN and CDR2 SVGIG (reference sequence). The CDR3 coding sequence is TGTGCCTGGAGTTTGACAGGGGGAGAGACCCAGTACTTC. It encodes CAWSLTGGETQYF. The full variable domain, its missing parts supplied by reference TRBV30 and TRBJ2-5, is SQTIHQWPATLVQPVGSPLSLECTVEGTSNPNLYWYRQAAGRGLQLLFYSVGIGQISSEVPQNLSASRPQDRQFILSSKKLLLSDSGFYLCAWSLTGGETQYFGPGTRLLVL.

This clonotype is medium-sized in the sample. CDR3 bases: TGTGCCACCCCGGGGCTCTACAATGAGCAGTTCTTC. Its translation is CATPGLYNEQFF. V gene TRBV2 combines with J gene TRBJ2-1; the D gene could be TRBD1 or TRBD2 (5 bases each). The V gene's germline CDR1 is SNHLY and CDR2 FYNNEI. There are 12 residues in the CDR3. Trimming cost V 10 bases and J 3 bases, with 10 bases left between them.